This T cell receptor beta chain was observed in a study of early T cells in non-severe SARS-CoV-2 infection. Study at large: Chains from this unsorted whole-blood bulk RNA could not be paired.

The sample holds many counts of this clonotype. TCRdb passed the 5' RACE reads through MiXCR, listing each CDR3 protein once. The sample shows roughly 41,000 distinct CDR3 sequences, roughly 5% of them seen only once. This clonotype was obtained from an adult who was a healthcare worker with PCR-confirmed SARS-CoV-2 infection or an uninfected control (not recorded which). Sequences were obtained from whole blood.

The CDR3 here is CASSSGTGIEQYF. The CDR3 bases are TGCGCCAGCAGCTCCGGGACAGGGATCGAGCAGTACTTC. The rearrangement links TRBV5-1 to TRBJ2-7; TRBD1 aligns across 9 bases. V shed 3 bases and J 6 bases; nucleotides not matched to a gene: 4. The CDR3 has 13 amino acids. Germline V gene sequence: CDR1 SGHRS, CDR2 YFSETQ.